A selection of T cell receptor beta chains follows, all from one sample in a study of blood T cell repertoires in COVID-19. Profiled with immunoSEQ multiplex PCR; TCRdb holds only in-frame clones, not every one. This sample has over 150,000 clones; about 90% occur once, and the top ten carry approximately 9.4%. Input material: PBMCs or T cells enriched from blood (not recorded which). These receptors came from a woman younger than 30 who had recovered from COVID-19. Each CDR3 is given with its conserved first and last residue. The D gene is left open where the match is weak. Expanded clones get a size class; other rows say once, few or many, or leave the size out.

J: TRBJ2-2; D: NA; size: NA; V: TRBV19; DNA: TGTGCCAGTAGTAAGGGTGTTGGGGGGACCGGGGAGCTGTTTTTT; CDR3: CASSKGVGGTGELFF
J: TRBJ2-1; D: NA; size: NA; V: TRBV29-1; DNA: TGCAGCGTTGCTAACCGGGCCTACAATGAGCAGTTCTTC; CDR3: CSVANRAYNEQFF
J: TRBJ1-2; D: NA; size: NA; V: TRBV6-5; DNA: TGTGCCAGCAGCTTTCCGGACAGCTTTAACTATGGCTACACCTTC; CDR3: CASSFPDSFNYGYTF
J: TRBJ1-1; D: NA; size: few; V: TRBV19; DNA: TGTGCCAGTAGTATTTCAGGGCAGAACACTGAAGCTTTCTTT; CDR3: CASSISGQNTEAFF
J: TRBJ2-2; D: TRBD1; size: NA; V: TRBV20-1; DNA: TGCAGTGCTAGTAGGACAGGGAGCACCGGGGAGCTGTTTTTT; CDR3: CSASRTGSTGELFF
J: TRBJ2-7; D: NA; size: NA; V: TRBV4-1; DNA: TGCGCCAGCAGCCTGTCGAACAGGGTCAGCTCCTACGAGCAGTACTTC; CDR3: CASSLSNRVSSYEQYF
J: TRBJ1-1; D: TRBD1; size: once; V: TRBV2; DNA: TGTGCCAGCAGTGAATCGACAGGGAAGTTACCTTTCTTT; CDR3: CASSESTGKLPFF
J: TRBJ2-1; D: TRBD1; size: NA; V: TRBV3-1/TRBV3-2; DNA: TGTGCCAGCAGCCACGCTCTCCGGGACAGGGGGCATAGGGAGCAGTTCTTC; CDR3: CASSHALRDRGHREQFF
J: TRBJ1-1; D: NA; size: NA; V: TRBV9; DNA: TGTGCCAGCAGCGTAGTTCCATCGAACACTGAAGCTTTCTTT; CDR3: CASSVVPSNTEAFF
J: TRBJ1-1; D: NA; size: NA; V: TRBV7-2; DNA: TGTGCCAGCAGCTTAGCCCGTTTGAACACTGAAGCTTTCTTT; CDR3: CASSLARLNTEAFF
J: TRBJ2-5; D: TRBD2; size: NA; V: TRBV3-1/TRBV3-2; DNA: TGTGCCAGCAGCCCTTTTAGGACTAGCGTTACGGGGGAGACCCAGTACTTC; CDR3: CASSPFRTSVTGETQYF
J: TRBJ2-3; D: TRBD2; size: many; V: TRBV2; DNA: TGTGCCAGCAGTGATTCCTGGGGGACTACAACAGATACGCAGTATTTT; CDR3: CASSDSWGTTTDTQYF
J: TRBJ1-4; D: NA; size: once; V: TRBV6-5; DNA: TGTGCCAGCAGCTATGGGGGACTGGGGGAAAAACTGTTTTTT; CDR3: CASSYGGLGEKLFF
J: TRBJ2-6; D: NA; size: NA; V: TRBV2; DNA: TGTGCCAGCAGCGAGTCATCTGGGGCCAACGTCCTGACTTTC; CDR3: CASSESSGANVLTF
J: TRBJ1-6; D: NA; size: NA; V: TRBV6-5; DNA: TGTGCCGTGGGACTGAGGAATTCACCCCTCCACTTT; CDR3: CAVGLRNSPLHF
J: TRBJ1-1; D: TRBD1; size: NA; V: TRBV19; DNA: TGTGCCAGTAGTTGGGACGGTGGGACAGGGGTATCTGAAGCTTTCTTT; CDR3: CASSWDGGTGVSEAFF
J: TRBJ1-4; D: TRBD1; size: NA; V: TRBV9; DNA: TGTGCCAGCAGCGCCCGTGTAGGGGGCGCGGGTGAAAAACTGTTTTTT; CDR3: CASSARVGGAGEKLFF
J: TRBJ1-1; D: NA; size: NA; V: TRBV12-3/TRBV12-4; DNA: TGTGCCAGCACAGACATGAACACTGAAGCTTTCTTT; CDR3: CASTDMNTEAFF
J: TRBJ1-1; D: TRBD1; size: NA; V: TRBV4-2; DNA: TGTGCCAGCAGCCGTCCAGGGACAGGGGAGGTGAACACTGAAGCTTTCTTT; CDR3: CASSRPGTGEVNTEAFF
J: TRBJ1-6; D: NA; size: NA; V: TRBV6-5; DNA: TGTGCCAGCAGTTCTTATACAGGGTTTCGATCACCCCTCCACTTT; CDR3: CASSSYTGFRSPLHF
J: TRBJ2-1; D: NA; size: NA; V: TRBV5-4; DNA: TGTGCCAGCAGCTTTAGCGGCTCCTACAATGAGCAGTTCTTC; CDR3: CASSFSGSYNEQFF
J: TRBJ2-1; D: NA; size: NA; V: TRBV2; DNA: TGTGCCAGCAGTGGGCGGGCAAGCTCCTACAATGAGCAGTTCTTC; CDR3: CASSGRASSYNEQFF
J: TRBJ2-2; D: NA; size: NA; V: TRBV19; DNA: TGTGCCAGTAGTATTCCCAGGGGCCCCGCCGGGGAGCTGTTTTTT; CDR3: CASSIPRGPAGELFF
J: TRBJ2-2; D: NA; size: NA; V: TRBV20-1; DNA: TGCAGTGCTTCGGGTCCCGGGGAGCTGTTTTTT; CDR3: CSASGPGELFF